Below, 22 T cell receptor beta chains from the same sample are listed, as sequenced in a study of T-cell memory formation after mild COVID-19. Via MiXCR, TCRdb re-called the 5' RACE reads, giving one row per CDR3 protein. The table has about 270,000 distinct CDR3 sequences, 15% seen once. The sequencing input was PBMCs or a T cell subset sorted from them (not recorded which). Every receptor here comes from an adult woman who had mild COVID-19 (a few samples of this study predate the infection). Cell type and time point are not known.

This clonotype was picked up a small number of times. The J gene is TRBJ1-1, the V gene TRBV5-1; tentatively, D is TRBD1 (6 bases). The CDR3 loop spans 15 amino acids. V was pared by 4 bases and J by 4 bases, with 17 bases between. The germline gives CDR1 SGHRS, CDR2 YFSETQ. CDR3 sequence: CASSLRAGGATEAFF. The CDR3, as DNA: TGCGCCAGCAGCCTTAGGGCGGGGGGGGCCACTGAAGCTTTCTTT.

This clonotype was seen more than once but under ten times. The chain recombines TRBV24-1 with TRBJ2-5; the D is unclear. V lost 0 bases and J 1 base, leaving 8 bases between the germline ends. This CDR3 contains 15 residues. CDR1 and CDR2 (germline): KGHDR, SFDVKD. This chain's CDR3 is CATSDLTAGQETQYF. The CDR3 region has the DNA TGTGCCACCAGTGATTTGACAGCTGGCCAAGAGACCCAGTACTTC.

This clonotype was observed at least ten times. The chain has TRBV10-3 and TRBJ2-1; 7 positions agree with TRBD2. CDR3 size: 11 residues. J gave up 8 bases and V 6 bases, and 1 base lay outside the gene matches. Germline CDR1 and CDR2: ENHRY and SYGVKD. In DNA form, the CDR3 reads TGTGCCATCAGCGCGGGAGATGAGCAGTTCTTC. Its translation is CAISAGDEQFF.

This clonotype was detected a few times. The chain combines TRBV25-1 with TRBJ2-1; D tentatively reads TRBD1 or TRBD2 (5 bases each). The CDR3 consists of 19 residues. V dropped 1 base and J dropped 1 base, with 20 bases sitting between them. Germline-derived CDR1 and CDR2 are MGHDK and SYGVNS. CDR3 nucleotides: TGTGCCAGCAGTGAATTTACCGGGGCAGCCCCGGGGTCCTACAATGAGCAGTTCTTC. Translation: CASSEFTGAAPGSYNEQFF.

J is TRBJ2-7 and V is TRBV20-1, with 10 bases matching TRBD2. The CDR3 is made up of 15 amino acids. Per the germline V gene, CDR1 is DFQATT and CDR2 is SNEGSKA (reference sequence). V gave up 3 bases and J gave up 3 bases; unmatched junction bases: 8. DNA of the CDR3: TGCAGTGCTAGTCCCACTAGCGGGGTAGACTACGAGCAGTACTTC. This encodes CSASPTSGVDYEQYF.

This clonotype was detected only a few times. The chain couples TRBV23-1 to TRBJ1-1, with TRBD1 identical over 8 bases. TRBV23-1 is annotated as an ORF whose role is uncertain. The CDR3 has 12 amino acids. V lost 3 bases and J lost 7; bases outside the gene matches: 1. The CDR3 here is CASSQTGVEAFF. The CDR3 DNA sequence: TGCGCCAGCAGTCAGACAGGGGTTGAAGCTTTCTTT.

The rearrangement links TRBV5-1 to TRBJ1-1, with a weak D call TRBD1 (6 bases). Germline V lookup: CDR1 SGHRS, CDR2 YFSETQ. This CDR3 spans 15 amino acids. Trimming took off 4 bases at V and 4 bases at J, with 17 bases between the two ends. This CDR3 reads CASSPTDRSTTEAFF. The CDR3 coding sequence is TGCGCCAGCAGCCCCACCGACAGGTCTACCACTGAAGCTTTCTTT.

The chain is built from TRBV18 and TRBJ1-2; D is undetermined. The germline gives CDR1 KGHSH, CDR2 LQKENI. V was clipped by 3 bases and J by 7 bases, with 24 bases between them. The CDR3 consists of 17 residues. CDR3 DNA: TGTGCCAGCTCACCCATACCTACTTTAGGGAACCCGGTTGGCTACACCTTC. Encoded protein: CASSPIPTLGNPVGYTF. Full variable domain (rest looked up from reference TRBV18 and TRBJ1-2): NAGVMQNPRHLVRRRGQEARLRCSPMKGHSHVYWYRQLPEEGLKFMVYLQKENIIDESGMPKERFSAEFPKEGPSILRIQQVVRGDSAAYFCASSPIPTLGNPVGYTFGSGTRLTVV.

In its sample, this clonotype was seen a few times. The V gene is TRBV4-2, the J gene TRBJ2-3, with 8 bases identical to TRBD2. Per germline, CDR1 LGHNA and CDR2 YNFKEQ. The CDR3 covers 17 residues. The V gene end was trimmed by 0 bases and the J gene end by 5 bases; junction bases not matched to a gene: 10. The DNA of the CDR3 is TGTGCCAGCAGCCAAGATCTATCAGCGGGGGTCATAGATACGCAGTATTTT. It specifies CASSQDLSAGVIDTQYF.

The J gene is TRBJ1-1, the V gene TRBV5-1, with TRBD1 matching 11 bases. V lost 4 bases and J lost 5; bases outside the gene matches: 7. CDR1 and CDR2 (germline): SGHRS, YFSETQ. The CDR3 is 15 amino acids. CDR3 sequence: CASSRSGTGGTEAFF. DNA for the CDR3: TGCGCCAGCAGCAGATCCGGGACAGGGGGTACTGAAGCTTTCTTT.

This clonotype occurred a few times. This chain uses TRBV29-1 with TRBJ2-7; possibly TRBD2 for D (5 bases). The V end was cut by 6 bases, the J end by 0 bases, with 15 bases between. The CDR3 sequence is 14 residues long. In germline, CDR1 is SQVTM, CDR2 ANQGSEA. CDR3 bases: TGCAGCGTCCGACTTAGAGGGAGCTCCTACGAGCAGTACTTC. This gives the protein CSVRLRGSSYEQYF.

The CDR3 DNA sequence: TGTGCCAGCAGTGAGCGCAATCATGGCGGGAGAGCCATTCACTCCTACAATGAGCAGTTCTTC. Its translation: CASSERNHGGRAIHSYNEQFF. The genes are TRBV6-4 and TRBJ2-1, with 7 bases that match TRBD2. This CDR3 has 21 residues. Germline V gene data show CDR1 as MRHNA and CDR2 as SNTAGT. The V segment lost 3 bases and the J segment 0 bases; nucleotides outside the gene matches: 20.

This chain connects TRBV29-1 to TRBJ1-3; D unclear. Germline V lookup: CDR1 SQVTM, CDR2 ANQGSEA. Trimming shortened V by 5 bases and J by 4 bases, and 6 bases separated the two germline ends. There are 11 residues in the CDR3. In nucleotides, the CDR3 is TGCAGCGTTTGGGTCGGAAACACCATATATTTT. It yields the protein CSVWVGNTIYF. Looking up the rest from reference TRBV29-1 and TRBJ1-3 gives the full variable domain: SAVISQKPSRDICQRGTSLTIQCQVDSQVTMMFWYRQQPGQSLTLIATANQGSEATYESGFVIDKFPISRPNLTFSTLTVSNMSPEDSSIYLCSVWVGNTIYFGEGSWLTVV.

This sequence joins TRBV27 and TRBJ1-1; 11 bases are a match to TRBD1. Losses at the gene ends were 8 bases for V and 11 bases for J; bases not matched to a gene: 16. The CDR3 spans 15 residues. The germline CDR1 and CDR2 sequences are MNHEY and SMNVEV (reference sequence). CDR3 coding DNA: TGTGCCAGCCTATCCGACCGGAGGACAGGGGGCACGGCTTTCTTT. Translated: CASLSDRRTGGTAFF.

The V call is TRBV30, the J call TRBJ1-6; perhaps TRBD1 as D (5 bases). Trimming left V 2 bases short and J 7 bases short, with 12 bases between. The CDR3 totals 14 residues. The germline gives CDR1 GTSNPN, CDR2 SVGIG (reference sequence). This chain's CDR3 is CAWSWQGRNSPLHF. CDR3 nucleotides: TGTGCCTGGAGTTGGCAGGGCCGGAATTCACCCCTCCACTTT.

This CDR3 is CASSLEGHAPYNEQFF. CDR3 nucleotide sequence: TGCGCCAGCAGCTTGGAGGGTCATGCACCCTACAATGAGCAGTTCTTC. This chain joins TRBV5-1 and TRBJ2-1; D remains ambiguous. Trimming took off 0 bases at V and 2 bases at J, with 12 bases between the two ends. This CDR3 is built from 16 residues. Germline lookup yields CDR1 SGHRS and CDR2 YFSETQ.

This clonotype has just a few counts. The V call is TRBV7-2, the J call TRBJ2-3; TRBD2 matches at 7 bases. CDR3 length: 14 amino acids. The V segment lost 3 bases and the J segment 4 bases; nucleotides outside the gene matches: 4. Germline V gene data show CDR1 as SGHTA and CDR2 as FQGNSA. The CDR3 DNA follows: TGTGCCAGCAGCTTGCGGGAGAGGGCAGATACGCAGTATTTT. Amino acid sequence: CASSLRERADTQYF.

This chain connects TRBV19 to TRBJ2-2; 7 bases are a match to TRBD2. The CDR3 length is 15 residues. Germline CDR1 and CDR2: LNHDA and SQIVND (reference sequence). The V segment lost 6 bases and the J segment 5 bases; nucleotides outside the gene matches: 9. In nucleotides, the CDR3 is TGTGCCAGTAGCCCTTCACCGCGGGGGACCGGGGAGCTGTTTTTT. Translating it yields CASSPSPRGTGELFF. Filled out from reference TRBV19 and TRBJ2-2, the complete variable domain reads DGGITQSPKYLFRKEGQNVTLSCEQNLNHDAMYWYRQDPGQGLRLIYYSQIVNDFQKGDIAEGYSVSREKKESFPLTVTSAQKNPTAFYLCASSPSPRGTGELFFGEGSRLTVL.

This clonotype turned up a few times. This rearrangement joins TRBV4-2 to TRBJ1-3; D not resolved. The germline V and J ends were trimmed by 5 bases and 4 bases, with 6 bases remaining between them. The CDR3 has 12 amino acids. The germline V gene has CDR1 LGHNA and CDR2 YNFKEQ. The CDR3 sequence is CASSKAGNTIYF. CDR3 coding DNA: TGTGCCAGCAGCAAAGCAGGAAACACCATATATTTT.

This clonotype has only a few counts. The chain is built from TRBV29-1 and TRBJ1-2; D unresolved. There are 12 residues in the CDR3. The germline CDR1 and CDR2 sequences are SQVTM and ANQGSEA. The ends were cut back, 5 bases at V and 2 bases at J, with 9 bases in the middle. CDR3 loop: CSVFAANYGYTF. In DNA, the CDR3 is TGCAGCGTTTTTGCAGCGAACTATGGCTACACCTTC. Combining the CDR3 with reference TRBV29-1 and TRBJ1-2 gives the whole variable domain SAVISQKPSRDICQRGTSLTIQCQVDSQVTMMFWYRQQPGQSLTLIATANQGSEATYESGFVIDKFPISRPNLTFSTLTVSNMSPEDSSIYLCSVFAANYGYTFGSGTRLTVV.

The chain combines TRBV18 with TRBJ1-1; the D is unclear. CDR1 KGHSH and CDR2 LQKENI come from the germline V gene. The germline V and J ends were trimmed by 0 bases and 1 base, with 12 bases remaining between them. The CDR3 consists of 16 residues. This CDR3 is CASSPPPTRANTEAFF. The DNA for the CDR3 is TGTGCCAGCTCACCACCGCCAACCCGGGCGAACACTGAAGCTTTCTTT.

There are a few counts of this clonotype. The J gene is TRBJ2-7, the V gene TRBV4-1; perhaps TRBD2 as D (7 bases). Germline V gives CDR1 MGHRA, CDR2 YSYEKL. This CDR3 comprises 16 residues. V lost 2 bases and J lost 0, with 14 bases in between. The CDR3 spells CASSQKGGDSSYEQYF. CDR3 DNA sequence: TGCGCCAGCAGCCAAAAGGGGGGGGATAGCTCCTACGAGCAGTACTTC.